The present T cell receptor (beta chain) was sequenced within a study of tissue T cells after allogeneic stem cell transplantation. The ends were cut back, 1 base at V and 4 bases at J, with 10 bases in the middle. Per germline, CDR1 MSHET and CDR2 SYDVDS. The CDR3 covers 14 residues. The protocol was immunoSEQ multiplex PCR, while the TCRdb copy is restricted to in-frame clones and leaves out a portion. This sample has tens of thousands of clones, with around 70% found just once. Note on this clone: Gene names follow the mouse nomenclature. The read comes to an end 1 residue before the CDR3 does, leaving the germline J gene to fill in the end.

The rearrangement links TRBV29 to TRBJ1-2, with D possibly being TRBD1 (6 bases). Specimen: sorted cells pooled from one or two spleens. The TCR comes from a pool of C57BL/6 mice in good health. The CDR3 region is CASSLYREGSDYTF. CDR3 DNA, as far as it was read: TGTGCTAGCAGTTTATACAGGGAGGGCTCCGACTACACC.